This T cell receptor beta chain was obtained from a study of T cell responses to AZD1222 COVID-19 vaccine. The germline gives CDR1 LNHDA, CDR2 SQIVND (reference sequence). This CDR3 has 12 residues. With 5 bases removed from V and 1 base from J, the gap between germline ends came to 5 bases. Overall study findings and caveats: Targeting of unmutated variant regions was reportedly seen in nearly half of spike-specific TCRs. Vaccine-associated CD4 TCRs spanned spike, dominant at 160-218 and 743-854. There were mostly white British donors and more females than males, and clonal diversity was possibly underestimated.

Some clones are missing from TCRdb's copy, which holds only in-frame ones; the method was immunoSEQ multiplex PCR. The sample consists of some 150,000 clones, 80% to 95% of them appearing once. Note on this clone: Its target is not known.

The material sequenced was peripheral blood, taken 28 days after the second AZD1222 dose. J is TRBJ1-1 and V is TRBV19; no firm D call. This TCR derives from an adult who received the AZD1222 COVID-19 vaccine. The CDR3 DNA follows: TGTGCCAGTAGTGGCGGGAACACTGAAGCTTTCTTT. It encodes CASSGGNTEAFF. Full variable domain (outside the CDR3, taken from reference TRBV19 and TRBJ1-1): DGGITQSPKYLFRKEGQNVTLSCEQNLNHDAMYWYRQDPGQGLRLIYYSQIVNDFQKGDIAEGYSVSREKKESFPLTVTSAQKNPTAFYLCASSGGNTEAFFGQGTRLTVV.